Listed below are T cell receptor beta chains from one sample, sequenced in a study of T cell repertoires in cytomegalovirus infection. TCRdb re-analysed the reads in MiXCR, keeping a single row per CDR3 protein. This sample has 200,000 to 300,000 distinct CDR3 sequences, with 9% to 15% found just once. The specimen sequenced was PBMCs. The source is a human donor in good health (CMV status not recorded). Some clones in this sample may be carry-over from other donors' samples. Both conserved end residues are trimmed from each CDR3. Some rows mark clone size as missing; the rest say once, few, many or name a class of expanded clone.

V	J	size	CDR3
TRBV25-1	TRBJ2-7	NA	ATQGDSYEQY
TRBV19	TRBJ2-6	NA	ASSTGQPGANVLT
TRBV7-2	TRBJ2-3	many	ASSWDSGGSNTQY
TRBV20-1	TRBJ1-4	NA	SARDRGEEKLF
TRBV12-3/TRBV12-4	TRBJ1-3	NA	ASSPGTVLTGNTIY
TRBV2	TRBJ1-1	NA	ASRGRGSDTEAF
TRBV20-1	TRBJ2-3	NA	SARALSSATDTQY
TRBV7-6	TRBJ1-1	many	ASSDTRNTEAF
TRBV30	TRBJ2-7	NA	AWSDGGYEQY
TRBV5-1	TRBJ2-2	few	ASSSTSGTGELF
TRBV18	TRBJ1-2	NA	ASSPEIGQGASGYT
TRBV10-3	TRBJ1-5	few	AISREGNQPQH
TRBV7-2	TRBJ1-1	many	ASRFQGVDEAF
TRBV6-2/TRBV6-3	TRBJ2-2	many	ASSYGPARNTGELF
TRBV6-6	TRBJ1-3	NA	ASSPGTKNTIY
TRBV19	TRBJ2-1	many	ASSIIGKKF
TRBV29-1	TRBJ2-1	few	SVEADTYNEQF
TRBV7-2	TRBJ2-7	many	ASSTGTANYEQY
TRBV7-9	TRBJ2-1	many	ASSYPRGDTYNEQF
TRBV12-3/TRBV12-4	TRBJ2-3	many	ASSWRSGGADTQY
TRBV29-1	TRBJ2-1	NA	SVESVYSYNEQF
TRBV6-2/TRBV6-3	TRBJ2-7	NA	ASSMIPRYEQY
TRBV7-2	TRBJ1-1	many	ASSPDLNTEAF
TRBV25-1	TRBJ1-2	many	ATSPRTPTNYGYT